These T cell receptor beta chains were read from a single sample in a study of T cells after yellow fever vaccination. TCRdb reprocessed the 5' RACE reads with MiXCR, giving one entry per CDR3 protein. The sample has fewer than 450,000 distinct CDR3 sequences, more than 9% seen once. The sample here was PBMCs, taken on the day of the first yellow fever vaccination. These receptors originate from a man aged 18 to 29 who received the YFV17D yellow fever vaccine. CDR3s include the opening cysteine and the closing phenylalanine or tryptophan. A D gene is named only where the DNA matches it firmly. Clone size is not always given. Where it is, it says once, few, many or a class for expanded clones.

d_call	v_call	clone_size	j_call	cdr3_nt	cdr3_aa
.	TRBV27	few	TRBJ2-3	TGTGCCAGCAGTTTAAGGGACCCAGTGTACCCAGATACGCAGTATTTT	CASSLRDPVYPDTQYF
.	TRBV18	few	TRBJ2-3	TGTGCCAGCTCACCGCAGATACACACAGATACGCAGTATTTT	CASSPQIHTDTQYF
.	TRBV6-2/TRBV6-3	.	TRBJ2-5	TGTGCCAGCAGACCTCACCCTCCCCGGAGAGAGACCCAGTACTTC	CASRPHPPRRETQYF
.	TRBV21-1	.	TRBJ2-7	TGTGCCAGCAGCAAAAGGGGACAGGGGTCATCCCATCCCTACGAGCAGTACTTC	CASSKRGQGSSHPYEQYF
.	TRBV7-2	many	TRBJ1-5	TGTGCCAGCAGCTCCGACATTCATAGCAATCAGCCCCAGCATTTT	CASSSDIHSNQPQHF
.	TRBV6-2/TRBV6-3	.	TRBJ1-1	TGTGCCAGCAGTTACTCCCGGACTGAAGCTTTCTTT	CASSYSRTEAFF
TRBD2	TRBV27	.	TRBJ2-7	TGTGCCAGCAGTTTTGGGCTGGGGAGGGGACCGTACGAGCAGTACTTC	CASSFGLGRGPYEQYF
.	TRBV28	many	TRBJ1-2	TGTGCCAGCAGCGATGGCTATGGCTACACCTTC	CASSDGYGYTF
.	TRBV19	few	TRBJ1-2	TGTGCCAGTAGTATAGACAGTCACTATGGCTACACCTTC	CASSIDSHYGYTF
.	TRBV13	.	TRBJ2-2	TGTGCCAGCAGCTTGGGGGTGGCCGGGGAGCTGTTTTTT	CASSLGVAGELFF
.	TRBV7-2	.	TRBJ2-7	TGTGCCAGCAGCTTAGAGCCGGCTAGCCATAACGAGCAGTACTTC	CASSLEPASHNEQYF
.	TRBV6-2/TRBV6-3	.	TRBJ2-3	TGTGCCAGTCATGACGGACTTAGCACAGATACGCAGTATTTT	CASHDGLSTDTQYF
.	TRBV19	.	TRBJ2-5	TGTGCCGGTAGTTCCCCAGGGAACCAAGAGACCCAGTACTTC	CAGSSPGNQETQYF
.	TRBV5-4	.	TRBJ2-3	TGTGCCAGCAGCTTTGGTAGACAATCCACAGATACGCAGTATTTT	CASSFGRQSTDTQYF
.	TRBV7-9	few	TRBJ2-7	TGTGCCAGCACCCTCCTACAGGGAAAATATTACGAGCAGTACTTC	CASTLLQGKYYEQYF
.	TRBV29-1	.	TRBJ1-1	TGCAGCGTTGAATTTTCACAGGGATATGAAGCTTTCTTT	CSVEFSQGYEAFF
TRBD1	TRBV20-1	.	TRBJ1-6	TGCAGTGCTATTCGCCGGGACAGGGCAAGTTCACCCCTCCACTTT	CSAIRRDRASSPLHF
TRBD1	TRBV4-3	few	TRBJ1-1	TGCGCCAGCAGCCAAGAGGGACAGGGGGACACTGAAGCTTTCTTT	CASSQEGQGDTEAFF
TRBD1	TRBV5-1	few	TRBJ2-7	TGCGCCAGCAGCTTGGCCGGACAGGGAGAGGGGGAGCAGTACTTC	CASSLAGQGEGEQYF
.	TRBV9	.	TRBJ2-7	TGTGCCAGCAGCTCAGGGAGGGAGCAGTACTTC	CASSSGREQYF